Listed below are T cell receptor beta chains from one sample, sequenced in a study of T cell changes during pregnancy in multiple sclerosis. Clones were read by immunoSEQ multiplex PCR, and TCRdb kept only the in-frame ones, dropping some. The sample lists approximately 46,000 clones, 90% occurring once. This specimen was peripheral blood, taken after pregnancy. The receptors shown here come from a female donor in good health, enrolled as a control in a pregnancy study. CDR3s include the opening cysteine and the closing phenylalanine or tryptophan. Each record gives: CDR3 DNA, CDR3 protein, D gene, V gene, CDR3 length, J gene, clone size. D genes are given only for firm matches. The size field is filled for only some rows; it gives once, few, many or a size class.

cdr3_nt: TGTGCAAGTCGCTCCTACCCCCAAGGGGGCGCAGAAGCTTTCTTT; cdr3_aa: CASRSYPQGGAEAFF; d_call: .; v_call: TRBV12-2; cdr3_length: 15; j_call: TRBJ1-1; clone_size: .
cdr3_nt: TGCGCCAGCAAACAGGGGATGAACACTGAAGCTTTCTTT; cdr3_aa: CASKQGMNTEAFF; d_call: TRBD1; v_call: TRBV5-1; cdr3_length: 13; j_call: TRBJ1-1; clone_size: .
cdr3_nt: TGTGCCAGCAGCCAAGAGTACGGGAGCACAGATACGCAGTATTTT; cdr3_aa: CASSQEYGSTDTQYF; d_call: .; v_call: TRBV5-5; cdr3_length: 15; j_call: TRBJ2-3; clone_size: .
cdr3_nt: TGTGCCAGCAGTTTACGGGGACAGCACAATGAGCAGTTCTTC; cdr3_aa: CASSLRGQHNEQFF; d_call: TRBD1; v_call: TRBV27; cdr3_length: 14; j_call: TRBJ2-1; clone_size: .
cdr3_nt: TGCAGCGTTGATTTGATGCAGGGCGGCTATGACTACACCTTC; cdr3_aa: CSVDLMQGGYDYTF; d_call: .; v_call: TRBV29-1; cdr3_length: 14; j_call: TRBJ1-2; clone_size: .
cdr3_nt: TGCGCCAGCAGCCCTTCCGCAAGCGGGGGGATCACAGATACGCAGTATTTT; cdr3_aa: CASSPSASGGITDTQYF; d_call: TRBD2; v_call: TRBV4-1; cdr3_length: 17; j_call: TRBJ2-3; clone_size: .
cdr3_nt: TGTGCCTGGACAGGTGCGCCTAACTATGGCTACACCTTC; cdr3_aa: CAWTGAPNYGYTF; d_call: .; v_call: TRBV30; cdr3_length: 13; j_call: TRBJ1-2; clone_size: .
cdr3_nt: TGCAGCGGTCTGACTAGCGCAGTCTCTGGGGCCAACGTCCTGACTTTC; cdr3_aa: CSGLTSAVSGANVLTF; d_call: TRBD2; v_call: TRBV29-1; cdr3_length: 16; j_call: TRBJ2-6; clone_size: .
cdr3_nt: TGCGCCAGCAGCTTCATGGACAGGGGCCCTGAACGCACAGATACGCAGTATTTT; cdr3_aa: CASSFMDRGPERTDTQYF; d_call: TRBD1; v_call: TRBV5-1; cdr3_length: 18; j_call: TRBJ2-3; clone_size: .
cdr3_nt: TGTGCCAGCAGCCCAGCCCCGACTAGCGGGGGGCCCTACGAGCAGTACTTC; cdr3_aa: CASSPAPTSGGPYEQYF; d_call: TRBD2; v_call: TRBV11-2; cdr3_length: 17; j_call: TRBJ2-7; clone_size: .
cdr3_nt: TGTGCCAGTAGTATCTTAGTCGCTCAGCCCCAGCATTTT; cdr3_aa: CASSILVAQPQHF; d_call: .; v_call: TRBV19; cdr3_length: 13; j_call: TRBJ1-5; clone_size: .
cdr3_nt: TGTGCCAGCAGCCCTAGCGGGAGGTCCTACGAGCAGTACTTC; cdr3_aa: CASSPSGRSYEQYF; d_call: TRBD2; v_call: TRBV4-2; cdr3_length: 14; j_call: TRBJ2-7; clone_size: .
cdr3_nt: TGTGCCAGCAGCTCGGGAGTCTCGGGGGGCTACACCTTC; cdr3_aa: CASSSGVSGGYTF; d_call: .; v_call: TRBV7-2; cdr3_length: 13; j_call: TRBJ1-2; clone_size: .
cdr3_nt: TGTGCCAGCAGCTCTATTATTGGGACAGGGGGCAGGTCACCCCTCCACTTT; cdr3_aa: CASSSIIGTGGRSPLHF; d_call: TRBD1; v_call: TRBV7-2; cdr3_length: 17; j_call: TRBJ1-6; clone_size: once
cdr3_nt: TGCGCCACCCTCCCCGGAGGACCCCTCCACTTT; cdr3_aa: CATLPGGPLHF; d_call: .; v_call: TRBV5-1; cdr3_length: 11; j_call: TRBJ1-6; clone_size: few
cdr3_nt: TGTGCCAGCAGCGTGACAGGGGTGCCCTCTGGGGCCAACGTCCTGACTTTC; cdr3_aa: CASSVTGVPSGANVLTF; d_call: TRBD1; v_call: TRBV9; cdr3_length: 17; j_call: TRBJ2-6; clone_size: .
cdr3_nt: TGTGCCAGCAGCCAACTAGCGGGGGGAGCCAAAAACATTCAGTACTTC; cdr3_aa: CASSQLAGGAKNIQYF; d_call: TRBD2; v_call: TRBV14; cdr3_length: 16; j_call: TRBJ2-4; clone_size: .
cdr3_nt: TGTGCCAGCAGCCCCGGGACAGGGGATGTGCCCCAGCATTTT; cdr3_aa: CASSPGTGDVPQHF; d_call: TRBD1; v_call: TRBV4-2; cdr3_length: 14; j_call: TRBJ1-5; clone_size: once
cdr3_nt: TGTGCAAGTCGCTTAGCGATAGCGGGGGGACAAGAGACCCAGTACTTC; cdr3_aa: CASRLAIAGGQETQYF; d_call: .; v_call: TRBV12-2; cdr3_length: 16; j_call: TRBJ2-5; clone_size: once
cdr3_nt: TGTGCCAGCAGCCTTTACACTGAAGCTTTCTTT; cdr3_aa: CASSLYTEAFF; d_call: .; v_call: TRBV5-8; cdr3_length: 11; j_call: TRBJ1-1; clone_size: .
cdr3_nt: TGTGCCAGCAGCTTAGGAGGGGGTTCTGGAAACACCATATATTTT; cdr3_aa: CASSLGGGSGNTIYF; d_call: .; v_call: TRBV7-2; cdr3_length: 15; j_call: TRBJ1-3; clone_size: .
cdr3_nt: TGCGCCAGCAGCCGAAGACAGCTGAACACTGAAGCTTTCTTT; cdr3_aa: CASSRRQLNTEAFF; d_call: .; v_call: TRBV5-1; cdr3_length: 14; j_call: TRBJ1-1; clone_size: .
cdr3_nt: TGTGCCAGCAGCCCCGTATCGGAGGCCCGGAGAGATACGCAGTATTTT; cdr3_aa: CASSPVSEARRDTQYF; d_call: .; v_call: TRBV5-6; cdr3_length: 16; j_call: TRBJ2-3; clone_size: .
cdr3_nt: TGCGCCAGCAGCCCGAGCGGGGGATGGGAGACCCAGTACTTC; cdr3_aa: CASSPSGGWETQYF; d_call: TRBD2; v_call: TRBV5-1; cdr3_length: 14; j_call: TRBJ2-5; clone_size: .
cdr3_nt: TGCGCCAGCAGCCCCACCCCCCCGGGTCCTAATGAAAAACTGTTTTTT; cdr3_aa: CASSPTPPGPNEKLFF; d_call: .; v_call: TRBV4-3; cdr3_length: 16; j_call: TRBJ1-4; clone_size: .
cdr3_nt: TGTGCCAGTAGCCGCCTGACAGGGGGAAACCACAATGAGCAGTTCTTC; cdr3_aa: CASSRLTGGNHNEQFF; d_call: TRBD1; v_call: TRBV19; cdr3_length: 16; j_call: TRBJ2-1; clone_size: .
cdr3_nt: TGTGCCAGCAGCTCCACAGGGCGCGACTACGAGCAGTACTTC; cdr3_aa: CASSSTGRDYEQYF; d_call: .; v_call: TRBV7-6; cdr3_length: 14; j_call: TRBJ2-7; clone_size: once
cdr3_nt: TGTGCCAGCAGCGTGTGGGACAGGGATGAAAAACTGTTTTTT; cdr3_aa: CASSVWDRDEKLFF; d_call: TRBD1; v_call: TRBV9; cdr3_length: 14; j_call: TRBJ1-4; clone_size: .
cdr3_nt: TGTGCCAGCAGCTCCCGGCAGGGGGGAGCTTTCTTT; cdr3_aa: CASSSRQGGAFF; d_call: TRBD1; v_call: TRBV14; cdr3_length: 12; j_call: TRBJ1-1; clone_size: few
cdr3_nt: TGTGCCAGCGCAGGAAACACTGAAGCTTTCTTT; cdr3_aa: CASAGNTEAFF; d_call: .; v_call: TRBV7-9; cdr3_length: 11; j_call: TRBJ1-1; clone_size: few
cdr3_nt: TGTGCCTGGAGGCACACAGGGTCTCGGGTGAACACTGAAGCTTTCTTT; cdr3_aa: CAWRHTGSRVNTEAFF; d_call: .; v_call: TRBV30; cdr3_length: 16; j_call: TRBJ1-1; clone_size: .
cdr3_nt: TGCGCCAGCAGCCAAGACCGGGACAGCGTTAACGAGCAGTACTTC; cdr3_aa: CASSQDRDSVNEQYF; d_call: TRBD1; v_call: TRBV4-3; cdr3_length: 15; j_call: TRBJ2-7; clone_size: .
cdr3_nt: TGCGCCAGCAGCCAAGAATCTGGGAACCAGGGCCATGGCTACACCTTC; cdr3_aa: CASSQESGNQGHGYTF; d_call: .; v_call: TRBV4-3; cdr3_length: 16; j_call: TRBJ1-2; clone_size: .
cdr3_nt: TGTGCCAGCAGCTTCCGACAAAGAGATACGCAGTATTTT; cdr3_aa: CASSFRQRDTQYF; d_call: .; v_call: TRBV7-3; cdr3_length: 13; j_call: TRBJ2-3; clone_size: .
cdr3_nt: TGTGCCAGCAGCCCCCGGGGGGGGCGAGTGAACACTGAAGCTTTCTTT; cdr3_aa: CASSPRGGRVNTEAFF; d_call: .; v_call: TRBV7-9; cdr3_length: 16; j_call: TRBJ1-1; clone_size: .
cdr3_nt: TGTGCCAGCAGTCGCGGACAGGACACTGAAGCTTTCTTT; cdr3_aa: CASSRGQDTEAFF; d_call: TRBD1; v_call: TRBV6-5; cdr3_length: 13; j_call: TRBJ1-1; clone_size: .
cdr3_nt: TGTGCCAGCAGCTCCTTCGGACTAGCGGGGGGCCTGAACACCGGGGAGCTGTTTTTT; cdr3_aa: CASSSFGLAGGLNTGELFF; d_call: TRBD2; v_call: TRBV7-3; cdr3_length: 19; j_call: TRBJ2-2; clone_size: .
cdr3_nt: TGTGCCAGCAGTTCTAAACGGACAGATACGCAGTATTTT; cdr3_aa: CASSSKRTDTQYF; d_call: .; v_call: TRBV5-4; cdr3_length: 13; j_call: TRBJ2-3; clone_size: .